The source of this TCR beta chain is a study of shared clonotypes between healthy human individuals. Study conclusions and caveats: Sharing across several donors was seen in around 5% of naive CD4 clonotypes.

Each PCR replicate from the sorted subsets contained roughly 210 ng DNA, which is some 30,000 T cell genomes. Clones were sequenced by immunoSEQ multiplex PCR, and TCRdb holds only the in-frame ones, with some missing. The sample has around 1.6 million clones; nearly 99% are singletons. In regard to this clone: Its antigen is unidentified.

The sample was naive CD4+ T cells sorted from blood. Subset meaning: CD45RA+ positively selected. The TCR originated in a man in his thirties or forties in good health.

CDR3 residues: CASSIAPKPHLGEQYF. The CDR3 region has the DNA TGTGCCAGTAGTATAGCGCCTAAGCCTCACCTTGGCGAGCAGTACTTC. V and J are TRBV19 and TRBJ2-7; D is undetermined. Trimming left V 1 base short and J 6 bases short, with 19 bases between. The CDR3 has 16 amino acids. Germline V lookup: CDR1 LNHDA, CDR2 SQIVND (reference sequence). Variable domain in full (rest from reference TRBV19 and TRBJ2-7): DGGITQSPKYLFRKEGQNVTLSCEQNLNHDAMYWYRQDPGQGLRLIYYSQIVNDFQKGDIAEGYSVSREKKESFPLTVTSAQKNPTAFYLCASSIAPKPHLGEQYFGPGTRLTVT.